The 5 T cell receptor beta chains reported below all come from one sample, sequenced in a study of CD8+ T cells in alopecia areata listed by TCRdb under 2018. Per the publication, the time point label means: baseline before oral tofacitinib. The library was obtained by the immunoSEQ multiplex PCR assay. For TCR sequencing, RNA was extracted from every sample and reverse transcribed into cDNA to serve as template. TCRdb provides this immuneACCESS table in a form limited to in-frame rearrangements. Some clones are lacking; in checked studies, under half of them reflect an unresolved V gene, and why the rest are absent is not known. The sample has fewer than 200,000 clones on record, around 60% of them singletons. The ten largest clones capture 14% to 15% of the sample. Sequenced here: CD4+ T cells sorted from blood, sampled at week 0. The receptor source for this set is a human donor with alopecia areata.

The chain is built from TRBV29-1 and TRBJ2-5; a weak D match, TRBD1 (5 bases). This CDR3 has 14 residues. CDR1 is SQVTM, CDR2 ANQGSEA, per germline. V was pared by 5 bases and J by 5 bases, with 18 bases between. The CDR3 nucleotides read TGCAGCGTTATCACGGGCAGGGCCAGGGAGACCCAGTACTTC. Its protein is CSVITGRARETQYF.

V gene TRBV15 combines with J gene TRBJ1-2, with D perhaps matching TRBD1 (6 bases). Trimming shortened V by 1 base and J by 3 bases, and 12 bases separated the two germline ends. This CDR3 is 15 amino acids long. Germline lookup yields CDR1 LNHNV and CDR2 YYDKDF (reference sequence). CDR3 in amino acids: CATSRVGRTDYGYTF. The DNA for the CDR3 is TGTGCCACCAGCAGAGTCGGACGGACAGACTATGGCTACACCTTC.

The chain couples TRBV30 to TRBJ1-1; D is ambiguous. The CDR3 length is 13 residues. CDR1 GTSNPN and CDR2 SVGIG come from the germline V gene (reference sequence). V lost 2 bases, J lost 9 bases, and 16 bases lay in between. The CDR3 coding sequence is TGTGCCTGGAGTCCTTCTCCCCCAACGAAAGCTTTCTTT. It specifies CAWSPSPPTKAFF.

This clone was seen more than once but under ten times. CDR3 DNA sequence: TGCGCCAGCAGCCAGCCGGATAGTAACACTGAAGCTTTCTTT. Encoded protein: CASSQPDSNTEAFF. The chain carries TRBV4-1 and TRBJ1-1; D ambiguous. Germline V lookup: CDR1 MGHRA, CDR2 YSYEKL. This CDR3 has 14 residues. The germline V and J ends were trimmed by 3 bases and 2 bases, with 10 bases remaining between them.

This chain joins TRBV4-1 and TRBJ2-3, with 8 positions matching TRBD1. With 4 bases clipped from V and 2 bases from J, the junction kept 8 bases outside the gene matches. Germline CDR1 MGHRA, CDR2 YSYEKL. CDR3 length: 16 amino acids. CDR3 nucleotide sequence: TGCGCCAGCAGCCCAGGACAGGGTGGGCCCACAGATACGCAGTATTTT. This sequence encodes CASSPGQGGPTDTQYF.